A selection of T cell receptor beta chains follows, all from one sample in a study of PD-L1 blockade in urothelial cancer. Only in-frame clones appear in the TCRdb table, and some are missing; sequencing was by immunoSEQ multiplex PCR. The sample lists about 38,000 clones, about 82% occurring once. The specimen comprised PBMCs, sampled around atezolizumab (anti-PD-L1) treatment. Every receptor here comes from a man aged 80 or over with urothelial cancer. The CDR3 runs from the conserved cysteine through the conserved F or W. The D gene is left open where the match is weak. Some rows have no size entry. The others give once, few or many, or a class for an expanded clone.

d_call	clone_size	v_call	j_call	cdr3_aa	cdr3_nt
.	few	TRBV5-1	TRBJ2-2	CASSFGGVRNTGELFF	TGCGCCAGCAGCTTTGGAGGGGTGAGGAACACCGGGGAGCTGTTTTTT
TRBD1	.	TRBV19	TRBJ2-1	CASSIFWEGTGGYNEQFF	TGTGCCAGTAGTATTTTTTGGGAGGGGACAGGGGGATACAATGAGCAGTTCTTC
TRBD1	.	TRBV7-2	TRBJ2-3	CASSPGQGIDTQYF	TGTGCCAGCAGCCCGGGACAGGGGATAGATACGCAGTATTTT
TRBD2	once	TRBV11-2	TRBJ2-5	CASRTSGRKIEETQYF	TGTGCCAGCAGGACTAGCGGGAGAAAAATAGAAGAGACCCAGTACTTC
TRBD1	.	TRBV7-9	TRBJ2-5	CAGTGTGGETQYF	TGTGCCGGCACCGGGACAGGGGGAGAGACCCAGTACTTC
.	.	TRBV1	TRBJ2-5	CTSSQPFASRGQEQETQYF	TGCACCAGCAGCCAACCATTCGCGTCGAGGGGGCAGGAACAAGAGACCCAGTACTTC
.	.	TRBV15	TRBJ1-4	CATSRGPGEKLFF	TGTGCCACCAGCAGAGGTCCTGGCGAAAAACTGTTTTTT
.	.	TRBV27	TRBJ1-4	CASSSGVGEKLFF	TGTGCCAGCAGTTCAGGGGTAGGAGAAAAACTGTTTTTT
TRBD1	.	TRBV30	TRBJ1-5	CAWSVRIGGGNQPQHF	TGTGCCTGGAGTGTACGCATAGGGGGCGGCAATCAGCCCCAGCATTTT
TRBD1	.	TRBV12-5	TRBJ1-5	CASGPSGGGQPQHF	TGTGCTAGTGGCCCTTCAGGGGGCGGTCAGCCCCAGCATTTT
TRBD1	.	TRBV7-2	TRBJ2-5	CASSLDRGPQETQYF	TGTGCCAGCAGCTTAGACAGGGGGCCACAAGAGACCCAGTACTTC
.	.	TRBV6-5	TRBJ1-2	CASSYSTVGNGYTF	TGTGCCAGCAGTTACTCGACAGTCGGAAATGGCTACACCTTC
TRBD2	.	TRBV27	TRBJ2-5	CASSLSAGGHLTQYF	TGTGCCAGCAGTTTATCGGCGGGAGGTCATTTAACCCAGTACTTC
TRBD2	.	TRBV11-2	TRBJ2-1	CASSLGAGGHYNEQFF	TGTGCCAGCAGCTTAGGGGCGGGAGGGCACTACAATGAGCAGTTCTTC
.	.	TRBV9	TRBJ2-6	CASSVGLQGTSGANVLTF	TGTGCCAGCAGCGTAGGGTTGCAGGGCACCTCTGGGGCCAACGTCCTGACTTTC
TRBD2	.	TRBV27	TRBJ2-7	CASSSPGLAGKYF	TGTGCCAGCAGTTCCCCGGGACTAGCGGGGAAGTACTTC
.	.	TRBV21-1	TRBJ2-1	CASSPRTSGRGADEQFF	TGTGCCAGCAGCCCCCGGACTAGCGGGAGAGGGGCGGATGAGCAGTTCTTC
TRBD2	.	TRBV28	TRBJ2-7	CASSAPGIASGIYEQYF	TGTGCCAGCAGTGCCCCAGGGATAGCTAGCGGGATCTACGAGCAGTACTTC
.	.	TRBV2	TRBJ2-7	CASKRANEQYF	TGTGCCAGCAAGAGGGCGAACGAGCAGTACTTC
.	.	TRBV7-2	TRBJ1-1	CASSLGAFSTEAFF	TGTGCCAGCAGCTTAGGAGCGTTTAGCACTGAAGCTTTCTTT
.	.	TRBV2	TRBJ1-1	CASSADRRNTEAFF	TGTGCCAGCAGTGCTGACCGGAGGAACACTGAAGCTTTCTTT
.	.	TRBV18	TRBJ1-4	CASSPTQEHEKLFF	TGTGCCAGCTCACCGACACAGGAACATGAAAAACTGTTTTTT
.	.	TRBV27	TRBJ2-7	CASSLEIGEEQYF	TGTGCCAGCAGTTTAGAGATTGGGGAGGAGCAGTACTTC
.	.	TRBV29-1	TRBJ1-2	CSVEAGAGSVGYTF	TGCAGCGTTGAAGCAGGGGCAGGCTCGGTTGGCTACACCTTC
TRBD1	once	TRBV28	TRBJ1-4	CASSAGTGYEKLFF	TGTGCCAGCAGTGCCGGGACAGGTTATGAAAAACTGTTTTTT
TRBD2	.	TRBV5-1	TRBJ2-2	CASTLAGATGELFF	TGCGCCAGCACCCTAGCGGGAGCCACCGGGGAGCTGTTTTTT
.	.	TRBV23-1	TRBJ2-7	CASSQLFPPGFSYEQYF	TGCGCCAGCAGTCAATTATTTCCCCCAGGGTTCTCCTACGAGCAGTACTTC
TRBD1	.	TRBV28	TRBJ2-7	CASRTDRVDEQYF	TGTGCCAGCAGAACGGACAGGGTTGACGAGCAGTACTTC
TRBD1	.	TRBV19	TRBJ1-1	CASTRTGGAGGNTEAFF	TGTGCCAGTACCCGGACAGGGGGCGCCGGGGGGAATACTGAAGCTTTCTTT